This paragraph reports one T cell receptor beta chain. This sample is part of a study of blood T cells in healthy people across ages. Trimming shortened V by 5 bases and J by 5 bases, and 19 bases separated the two germline ends. Germline CDR1 SGHTA, CDR2 FQGTGA. The CDR3 loop spans 16 amino acids. Through a sample-barcoded 5' primer and a J-beta primer mix, a second PCR was run for roughly 6 to 12 cycles. Individual samples furnished no less than 3 million CDR3-containing paired-end reads apiece. Using its own MiXCR run on the 5' RACE reads, TCRdb lists one record per CDR3 protein. The sample records 850,000 to 1,000,000 distinct CDR3 sequences, about 53% being singletons.

The TCR was taken from a woman aged 55-70 years in good health. The chain links TRBV7-3 to TRBJ2-1; D is perhaps TRBD1 (6 bases). Sequencing input: blood. The CDR3 spells CASSLLGGAGDNEQFF. The CDR3 DNA is TGTGCCAGCAGCCTCCTTGGGGGCGCGGGTGACAATGAGCAGTTCTTC.